The 5 T cell receptor beta chains below all came from one sample that was sequenced in a study of blood T cell repertoires in COVID-19. Profiling relied on immunoSEQ multiplex PCR, and the TCRdb table lists in-frame clones only, not all of them. The sample has roughly 240,000 clones; more than 65% are singletons. Sequenced input: peripheral blood. The source of these receptors is a man aged 35 to 55 who had recovered from COVID-19.

The rearrangement links TRBV2 to TRBJ1-2, with 9 nucleotides matching TRBD1. Per the germline V gene, CDR1 is SNHLY and CDR2 is FYNNEI. This CDR3 spans 15 amino acids. J was trimmed by 3 bases and V by 8 bases; bases with no gene match: 10. The CDR3: CASHSHRGRDYGYTF. The CDR3 DNA follows: TGTGCCAGCCACTCCCACAGGGGGCGCGACTATGGCTACACCTTC. Full variable domain (missing parts from reference TRBV2 and TRBJ1-2): EPEVTQTPSHQVTQMGQEVILRCVPISNHLYFYWYRQILGQKVEFLVSFYNNEISEKSEIFDDQFSVERPDGSNFTLKIRSTKLEDSAMYFCASHSHRGRDYGYTFGSGTRLTVV.

This clone was counted a few times. The chain couples TRBV19 to TRBJ2-7; D might be TRBD2 (5 bases). CDR3 length equals 14 residues. V lost 5 bases and J 3 bases, leaving 14 bases between the germline ends. Germline-derived CDR1 and CDR2 are LNHDA and SQIVND (reference sequence). The DNA for the CDR3 is TGTGCCAGTAGTCTGGCTTCGGGAAACTACGAGCAGTACTTC. Translating it yields CASSLASGNYEQYF.

The rearrangement uses TRBV4-3 and TRBJ1-2; D remains unclear. Germline V gene sequence: CDR1 LGHNA, CDR2 YSLEER. Trimming left V 0 bases short and J 1 base short, with 9 bases between. The CDR3 runs 15 residues. The CDR3 loop is CASSQEARFNYGYTF. The CDR3 nucleotides read TGCGCCAGCAGCCAAGAGGCCCGTTTTAACTATGGCTACACCTTC.

This chain uses TRBV3-1 (or the pseudogene TRBV3-2) with TRBJ1-1; weak D call: TRBD1 (6 bases). Looked up from germline, CDR1 is LGHDT and CDR2 is YNNKEL (reference sequence). The CDR3 is made up of 14 amino acids. With 5 bases removed from V and 0 bases from J, the gap between germline ends came to 10 bases. The CDR3 protein is CASSAQGMNTEAFF. The DNA of the CDR3 is TGTGCCAGCAGCGCACAGGGAATGAACACTGAAGCTTTCTTT.

The J gene is TRBJ2-1, the V gene TRBV3-1 (or the pseudogene TRBV3-2), with 8 nucleotides matching TRBD2. CDR3 length: 16 residues. Per germline, CDR1 LGHDT and CDR2 YNNKEL (reference sequence). Germline trimming cut 4 bases from V and 0 bases from J; bases unmatched to any gene: 5. CDR3 amino acids: CASSRELADSYNEQFF. The CDR3 region has the DNA TGTGCCAGCAGCCGAGAACTAGCGGACTCCTACAATGAGCAGTTCTTC.